Each of the 4 T cell receptor beta chains below was sequenced from the same sample in a study of PD-1 blockade in classical Hodgkin lymphoma. After autologous stem cell transplantation all patients relapsed, and prior brentuximab vedotin exposure differed between cohorts. TCRdb keeps only in-frame clones here, not all; method: immunoSEQ multiplex PCR. The sample has roughly 30,000 clones, less than 90% seen once. Sequencing was performed on peripheral blood mononuclear cells (PBMCs), taken before the second cycle of nivolumab. The receptors here all came from a human donor with classical Hodgkin lymphoma.

This chain links TRBV5-4 with TRBJ2-5; D unresolved. The V end was cut by 0 bases, the J end by 4 bases, with 13 bases between. The germline V gene encodes CDR1 SGHNT and CDR2 YYREEE (reference sequence). The CDR3 extends over 15 amino acids. CDR3 region: CASSLGRTARETQYF. CDR3 DNA: TGTGCCAGCAGCTTGGGCAGGACCGCACGAGAGACCCAGTACTTC. The full variable domain, with the rest looked up from reference TRBV5-4 and TRBJ2-5, is ETGVTQSPTHLIKTRGQQVTLRCSSQSGHNTVSWYQQALGQGPQFIFQYYREEENGRGNFPPRFSGLQFPNYSSELNVNALELDDSALYLCASSLGRTARETQYFGPGTRLLVL.

The chain carries TRBV5-1 and TRBJ1-5; D might be TRBD1 (6 bases). The CDR3 has 15 residues. CDR1 and CDR2 from the germline V gene are SGHRS and YFSETQ. V dropped 1 base and J dropped 3 bases, with 11 bases sitting between them. DNA for the CDR3: TGCGCCAGCAGCTTGACCACAGGGACCAATCAGCCCCAGCATTTT. It translates to CASSLTTGTNQPQHF.

This clone came up once. The rearrangement joins TRBV11-2 to TRBJ2-3, with TRBD1 matching 7 bases. CDR1 is SGHAT, CDR2 FQNNGV, per germline. V lost 1 base to trimming and J lost 0 bases; unmatched junction nucleotides: 1. This CDR3 contains 15 residues. The CDR3 region has the DNA TGTGCCAGCAGCTTAGTACAGGGGAGCACAGATACGCAGTATTTT. Amino acid sequence: CASSLVQGSTDTQYF.

This clone was recorded only once. The chain links TRBV30 to TRBJ2-2; D gene ambiguous. With 4 bases removed from V and 6 bases from J, the gap between germline ends came to 9 bases. CDR3 size: 12 residues. Germline loops: CDR1 GTSNPN, CDR2 SVGIG (reference sequence). The CDR3 region has the DNA TGTGCCTGGACACGAAACTCCGGGGAGCTGTTTTTT. This encodes CAWTRNSGELFF.